A single sample is the source of the 22 T cell receptor beta chains below, sequenced in a study of PD-1 blockade in classical Hodgkin lymphoma. The time point here: cycle 4 day 1 (C4D1), after 6 weeks of nivolumab. There was relapse after autologous stem cell transplantation in every patient, and there was variation in brentuximab vedotin exposure. Measured with immunoSEQ multiplex PCR; TCRdb has only the in-frame clones, and not every one. Found here are 110,000 or so clones, approximately 89% of them singletons; the top ten hold 15% to 20%. The sequencing used peripheral blood mononuclear cells (PBMCs), collected before the fourth cycle of nivolumab. The receptors were sampled from a human donor with classical Hodgkin lymphoma.

The gene calls are TRBV30 and TRBJ2-1; D call uncertain. CDR3 length equals 13 residues. CDR1 and CDR2 from the germline V gene are GTSNPN and SVGIG (reference sequence). V dropped 0 bases and J dropped 9 bases, with 12 bases sitting between them. CDR3 loop: CAWSVAQAAEQFF. The DNA of the CDR3 is TGTGCCTGGAGTGTTGCGCAGGCGGCTGAGCAGTTCTTC.

V usage is TRBV7-9 and J usage is TRBJ2-2; a possible D gene is TRBD1 (5 bases). CDR1 and CDR2 from the germline V gene are SEHNR and FQNEAQ (reference sequence). The CDR3 runs 15 residues. The V gene lost 5 bases and the J gene lost 7 bases, with 17 bases spanning the gap. The DNA for the CDR3 is TGTGCCAGCAGCCAATTAAGGGGCGGCGGCGGGGAGCTGTTTTTT. Translating it yields CASSQLRGGGGELFF. Together with reference TRBV7-9 and TRBJ2-2, the CDR3 gives the full variable domain: DTGVSQNPRHKITKRGQNVTFRCDPISEHNRLYWYRQTLGQGPEFLTYFQNEAQLEKSRLLSDRFSAERPKGSFSTLEIQRTEQGDSAMYLCASSQLRGGGGELFFGEGSRLTVL.

The chain joins TRBV2 to TRBJ2-7, with 9 bases matching TRBD1. Germline assignment: CDR1 SNHLY and CDR2 FYNNEI. Germline trimming cut 5 bases from V and 4 bases from J; bases unmatched to any gene: 9. CDR3 length equals 15 residues. This CDR3 reads CASSQPDRGKYEQYF. DNA of the CDR3: TGTGCCAGCAGTCAACCGGACAGGGGCAAATACGAGCAGTACTTC.

V is TRBV5-6 and J is TRBJ2-2; 8 nucleotides line up with TRBD2. CDR1 and CDR2 from the germline V gene are SGHDT and YYEEEE. V lost 4 bases, J lost 0 bases, and 2 bases stayed unmatched. CDR3 length: 15 residues. The CDR3 bases are TGTGCCAGCAGCATGGGACTAGCGAACACCGGGGAGCTGTTTTTT. Translated, it gives CASSMGLANTGELFF. The variable domain in full, with the rest retrieved from reference TRBV5-6 and TRBJ2-2, is DAGVTQSPTHLIKTRGQQVTLRCSPKSGHDTVSWYQQALGQGPQFIFQYYEEEERQRGNFPDRFSGHQFPNYSSELNVNALLLGDSALYLCASSMGLANTGELFFGEGSRLTVL.

This sequence joins TRBV18 and TRBJ2-1; 10 bases are a match to TRBD1. The ends lost 2 bases at V and 7 bases at J; junction bases unmatched: 2. CDR1 and CDR2 (germline): KGHSH, LQKENI. This CDR3 comprises 14 residues. The CDR3 sequence: CASSPGQGGNEQFF. In nucleotides, the CDR3 is TGTGCCAGCTCACCAGGACAGGGGGGAAATGAGCAGTTCTTC.

The gene calls are TRBV7-2 and TRBJ1-2; D remains ambiguous. From germline, CDR1 is SGHTA and CDR2 FQGNSA. This CDR3 contains 13 residues. Trimming stripped 1 base from V and 7 bases from J, with 10 bases between. The DNA for the CDR3 is TGTGCCAGCAGCTTAGTGCTGACGGCTGGCTACACCTTC. Its protein product is CASSLVLTAGYTF.

V is TRBV28 and J is TRBJ1-5, with 7 bases that match TRBD1. V lost 3 bases and J lost 7; bases outside the gene matches: 12. The CDR3 consists of 16 residues. CDR1 and CDR2 from the germline V gene are MDHEN and SYDVKM. CDR3 loop: CASSFSGTARDQPQHF. The CDR3 DNA reads TGTGCCAGCAGTTTTTCCGGGACAGCCCGAGACCAGCCCCAGCATTTT. The full variable domain, in which reference TRBV28 and TRBJ1-5 provide the parts outside the CDR3, is DVKVTQSSRYLVKRTGEKVFLECVQDMDHENMFWYRQDPGLGLRLIYFSYDVKMKEKGDIPEGYSVSREKKERFSLILESASTNQTSMYLCASSFSGTARDQPQHFGDGTRLSIL.

CDR3 coding DNA: TGTGCCAGCTCACCCCGGACGGACACGGGCTACACCTTC. The encoded protein is CASSPRTDTGYTF. The gene calls are TRBV18 and TRBJ1-2, with D possibly being TRBD1 (5 bases). Deletions cut 3 bases from V and 8 bases from J, with 13 bases between. Per germline, CDR1 KGHSH and CDR2 LQKENI. This CDR3 is built from 13 residues. Full variable domain (outside the CDR3, taken from reference TRBV18 and TRBJ1-2): NAGVMQNPRHLVRRRGQEARLRCSPMKGHSHVYWYRQLPEEGLKFMVYLQKENIIDESGMPKERFSAEFPKEGPSILRIQQVVRGDSAAYFCASSPRTDTGYTFGSGTRLTVV.

The J gene is TRBJ1-5, the V gene TRBV7-2; 7 bases agree with TRBD1. The CDR3 contains 14 residues. V lost 5 bases, J lost 3 bases, and 4 bases stayed unmatched. The germline gives CDR1 SGHTA, CDR2 FQGNSA. CDR3: CASSADRTNQPQHF. CDR3 DNA: TGTGCCAGCAGCGCGGACAGGACCAATCAGCCCCAGCATTTT.

CDR3 bases: TGCGCCAGCAGCTTGGTGTCGGGGAGTAGTGAAAAACTGTTTTTT. It translates to CASSLVSGSSEKLFF. The chain combines TRBV5-1 with TRBJ1-4; D gene unclear. Trimming took 0 bases from V and 7 from J, leaving 13 bases between them. From germline, CDR1 is SGHRS and CDR2 YFSETQ. The CDR3 runs 15 residues. The full variable domain, its missing parts supplied by reference TRBV5-1 and TRBJ1-4, is KAGVTQTPRYLIKTRGQQVTLSCSPISGHRSVSWYQQTPGQGLQFLFEYFSETQRNKGNFPGRFSGRQFSNSRSEMNVSTLELGDSALYLCASSLVSGSSEKLFFGSGTQLSVL.

The chain employs TRBV7-2 and TRBJ2-7, with TRBD2 matching 7 bases. The germline V gene has CDR1 SGHTA and CDR2 FQGNSA. This CDR3 comprises 13 residues. With V trimmed by 4 bases and J by 2 bases, 2 bases remained unmatched. CDR3 region: CASSSGLAYEQYF. The CDR3 nucleotides are TGTGCCAGCAGCTCCGGACTAGCCTACGAGCAGTACTTC.

This clone was counted a few times. V is TRBV19 and J is TRBJ1-5; perhaps TRBD1 as D (6 bases). The V end was cut by 5 bases, the J end by 1 base, with 12 bases between. Per the germline V gene, CDR1 is LNHDA and CDR2 is SQIVND (reference sequence). CDR3 size: 15 residues. CDR3 region: CASSSTGISNQPQHF. CDR3 nucleotides: TGTGCCAGTAGTTCAACAGGGATAAGCAATCAGCCCCAGCATTTT.

This rearrangement joins TRBV9 to TRBJ2-3; TRBD2 might be the D (6 bases). Per the germline V gene, CDR1 is SGDLS and CDR2 is YYNGEE. Trimming pared 0 bases from V and 5 bases from J, leaving 13 bases between. This CDR3 comprises 15 residues. CDR3 DNA: TGTGCCAGCAGCGTAGGTGCAGGAGGGAAAGATACGCAGTATTTT. Translating gives CASSVGAGGKDTQYF.

The rearrangement uses TRBV7-9 and TRBJ1-1, with D unresolved. The CDR3 contains 12 residues. Between the trimmed V and J ends, which lost 5 bases and 8 bases, there was a span of 12 bases. CDR1 and CDR2 from the germline V gene are SEHNR and FQNEAQ (reference sequence). This CDR3 is CASSIGPAEAFF. DNA of the CDR3: TGTGCCAGCAGCATCGGGCCCGCCGAAGCTTTCTTT.

This sequence joins TRBV5-6 and TRBJ2-7, with TRBD2 matching 9 bases. This CDR3 region has 14 residues. Looked up from germline, CDR1 is SGHDT and CDR2 is YYEEEE. J lost 2 bases, V lost 3 bases, and 3 bases had no gene match. The CDR3 DNA follows: TGTGCCAGCAGCTGGCGGGAGGGGACCTACGAGCAGTACTTC. Its protein product is CASSWREGTYEQYF.

The genes are TRBV28 and TRBJ2-7, with D possibly TRBD2 on 6 matching bases. CDR3 length: 13 residues. Per germline, CDR1 MDHEN and CDR2 SYDVKM. The ends were cut back, 6 bases at V and 3 bases at J, with 12 bases in the middle. As DNA, the CDR3 is TGTGCCAGCAGGACAACGGGACTCTACGAGCAGTACTTC. It specifies CASRTTGLYEQYF.

This clone has a single count. The V call is TRBV5-6, the J call TRBJ1-1, with TRBD1 matching over 7 bases. The CDR3 sequence is 14 residues long. Trimming took 2 bases from V and 1 from J; bases not matched to a gene: 2. The germline V gene has CDR1 SGHDT and CDR2 YYEEEE. CDR3: CASSFGTENTEAFF. The CDR3 nucleotides are TGTGCCAGCAGCTTTGGGACAGAGAACACTGAAGCTTTCTTT.

CDR3 region: CASNLQGALRTEAFF. The CDR3 DNA follows: TGTGCCAGCAATCTCCAGGGGGCTCTTCGGACTGAAGCTTTCTTT. The chain employs TRBV27 and TRBJ1-1, with TRBD1 matching over 8 bases. The CDR3 is 15 amino acids. Losses at the gene ends were 7 bases for V and 5 bases for J; bases not matched to a gene: 12. The V gene's germline CDR1 is MNHEY and CDR2 SMNVEV (reference sequence).

In this sample, this clone turned up a few times. V and J are TRBV29-1 and TRBJ2-2; 9 bases are a match to TRBD1. The CDR3 covers 15 residues. The trim removed 2 bases at V and 7 bases at J, leaving 8 bases unmatched. Per the germline V gene, CDR1 is SQVTM and CDR2 is ANQGSEA. CDR3 loop: CSVELTQGAVGELFF. The CDR3 coding sequence is TGCAGCGTTGAATTAACACAGGGGGCGGTCGGGGAGCTGTTTTTT.

This clone was found a few times. This rearrangement joins TRBV25-1 to TRBJ2-1, with TRBD2 matching 10 bases. The CDR3 is made up of 17 amino acids. Trimming removed 4 bases from V and 4 bases from J; junction bases left unmatched: 10. The V gene's germline CDR1 is MGHDK and CDR2 SYGVNS. CDR3 DNA: TGTGCCAGCAGTGGGGACCTAGCGGGAGAGATTTACAATGAGCAGTTCTTC. This encodes CASSGDLAGEIYNEQFF. Full variable domain (outside the CDR3, taken from reference TRBV25-1 and TRBJ2-1): EADIYQTPRYLVIGTGKKITLECSQTMGHDKMYWYQQDPGMELHLIHYSYGVNSTEKGDLSSESTVSRIRTEHFPLTLESARPSHTSQYLCASSGDLAGEIYNEQFFGPGTRLTVL.

V is TRBV5-8 and J is TRBJ2-1; no clear D gene. Germline V gene lookup returns CDR1 SGHTS and CDR2 YDEGEE. V dropped 3 bases and J dropped 0 bases, with 13 bases sitting between them. The CDR3 is made up of 16 amino acids. The CDR3 nucleotides read TGTGCCAGCAGCTCTTACGCGGCGAGCTCCTACAATGAGCAGTTCTTC. Its protein is CASSSYAASSYNEQFF. The full variable domain, in which reference TRBV5-8 and TRBJ2-1 provide the parts outside the CDR3, is EAGVTQSPTHLIKTRGQQATLRCSPISGHTSVYWYQQALGLGLQFLLWYDEGEERNRGNFPPRFSGRQFPNYSSELNVNALELEDSALYLCASSSYAASSYNEQFFGPGTRLTVL.

This chain joins TRBV10-1 and TRBJ1-2; no clear D gene. Deletions cut 4 bases from V and 2 bases from J, with 2 bases between. Germline lookup yields CDR1 WNHNN and CDR2 SYGVQD (reference sequence). CDR3 length equals 11 residues. In DNA, the CDR3 is TGCGCCAGCAGTGGAAACTATGGCTACACCTTC. It is translated as CASSGNYGYTF.